This passage covers 10 T cell receptor beta chains from one sample sequenced in a study of patients and donors after allogeneic stem cell transplantation. TCRdb reanalysed the RT-PCR reads using MiXCR and keeps one entry per CDR3 protein. In the table there are hundreds of thousands of distinct CDR3 sequences, approximately 16% of which are singletons. The sequenced sample consisted of blood, either unsorted or a sorted T cell fraction (not recorded which). These receptors were taken from a human donor who was either an allogeneic HSCT recipient or a stem cell or donor lymphocyte infusion donor (not recorded which). It is not recorded whose cells these are; they may come from a transplant donor.

This clonotype was seen only a few times. The J gene is TRBJ2-3, the V gene TRBV7-9; D is unclear. Germline CDR1 SEHNR, CDR2 FQNEAQ (reference sequence). V was pared by 5 bases and J by 4 bases, with 10 bases between. This CDR3 spans 13 amino acids. The CDR3 is CASSQRAPDTQYF. The CDR3 nucleotides are TGTGCCAGCAGCCAAAGGGCCCCAGATACGCAGTATTTT. Supplemented by reference TRBV7-9 and TRBJ2-3, the full variable domain reads DTGVSQNPRHKITKRGQNVTFRCDPISEHNRLYWYRQTLGQGPEFLTYFQNEAQLEKSRLLSDRFSAERPKGSFSTLEIQRTEQGDSAMYLCASSQRAPDTQYFGPGTRLTVL.

This clonotype turned up a few times. The gene calls are TRBV11-2 and TRBJ2-6; maybe TRBD2 (5 bases). Trimming shortened V by 6 bases and J by 2 bases, and 14 bases separated the two germline ends. The CDR3 loop spans 16 amino acids. Germline assignment: CDR1 SGHAT and CDR2 FQNNGV. The CDR3, as DNA: TGTGCCAGCAGGAGGGCCCTTCTGCCTGGGGCCAACGTCCTGACTTTC. It yields the protein CASRRALLPGANVLTF.

This clonotype came up a few times. The J gene is TRBJ2-1, the V gene TRBV27, with D possibly being TRBD1 or TRBD2 (5 bases each). Germline V gives CDR1 MNHEY, CDR2 SMNVEV (reference sequence). V lost 4 bases to trimming and J lost 5 bases, with 18 bases between them. The CDR3 is 16 amino acids. CDR3 DNA sequence: TGTGCCAGCAGTTCACCGGGACGGGATTCCAACAATGAGCAGTTCTTC. Translation: CASSSPGRDSNNEQFF.

The table lists this clonotype with a few counts. This sequence joins TRBV4-3 and TRBJ2-1, with D perhaps matching TRBD1 (7 bases). Germline-derived CDR1 and CDR2 are LGHNA and YSLEER. The V gene lost 1 base and the J gene lost 9 bases, with 19 bases spanning the gap. This CDR3 region has 16 residues. The CDR3 DNA reads TGCGCCAGCAGCCAAGTCGGCGTTAGGGGGCGGGGTGAGCAGTTCTTC. Its protein product is CASSQVGVRGRGEQFF.

V usage is TRBV4-3 and J usage is TRBJ2-1; 7 nucleotides align to TRBD1. The CDR3 is 17 amino acids. Per the germline V gene, CDR1 is LGHNA and CDR2 is YSLEER. V was clipped by 0 bases and J by 3 bases; unmatched bases: 8. CDR3 sequence reads: CASSQDGIQGSYNEQFF. CDR3 in DNA: TGCGCCAGCAGCCAAGATGGTATACAGGGGAGCTACAATGAGCAGTTCTTC.

The J gene is TRBJ1-2, the V gene TRBV19; TRBD1 matches at 11 bases. In germline, CDR1 is LNHDA, CDR2 SQIVND (reference sequence). V lost 10 bases, J lost 1 base, and 8 bases stayed unmatched. CDR3 length equals 15 residues. The chain's CDR3 is CATRTGGGYNYGYTF. The CDR3 nucleotides are TGTGCCACCCGGACAGGGGGCGGATATAACTATGGCTACACCTTC. Filled out from reference TRBV19 and TRBJ1-2, the complete variable domain reads DGGITQSPKYLFRKEGQNVTLSCEQNLNHDAMYWYRQDPGQGLRLIYYSQIVNDFQKGDIAEGYSVSREKKESFPLTVTSAQKNPTAFYLCATRTGGGYNYGYTFGSGTRLTVV.

V is TRBV14 and J is TRBJ2-1, with D hard to call. Per the germline V gene, CDR1 is SGHDN and CDR2 is FVKESK. Deletions cut 2 bases from V and 10 bases from J, with 9 bases between. The CDR3 length is 12 residues. The CDR3 loop reads CASSQLRQEQFF. CDR3 in DNA: TGTGCCAGCAGCCAACTACGACAAGAGCAGTTCTTC.

This clonotype was seen many times. The chain recombines TRBV25-1 with TRBJ2-5; D is possibly TRBD1 (5 bases). V was cut by 1 base and J by 4 bases, with 16 bases left in between. CDR1 and CDR2 (germline): MGHDK, SYGVNS. This CDR3 region has 16 residues. The CDR3 DNA is TGTGCCAGCAGTGAATCTCTGCTGGGAAGGGGAGAGACCCAGTACTTC. Encoded protein: CASSESLLGRGETQYF.

Only a few counts were recorded for this clonotype. This chain links TRBV20-1 with TRBJ1-1; D unresolved. CDR1 and CDR2 (germline): DFQATT, SNEGSKA (reference sequence). The CDR3 is 16 amino acids. Trimming removed 5 bases from V and 3 bases from J, with 22 bases in between. The CDR3 sequence is CSAPPHSPGSDTEAFF. The CDR3 DNA sequence: TGCAGTGCTCCCCCTCATTCCCCGGGCTCTGACACTGAAGCTTTCTTT.

This chain joins TRBV29-1 and TRBJ2-5, with 8 nucleotides matching TRBD2. The CDR3 is 13 amino acids. Germline lookup yields CDR1 SQVTM and CDR2 ANQGSEA. J lost 5 bases, V lost 4 bases, and 6 bases had no gene match. CDR3 nucleotides: TGCAGCGTTGGCGGGGGGAGGGGGGAGACCCAGTACTTC. Its translation is CSVGGGRGETQYF.